This T cell receptor beta chain comes out of a study of cytotoxic CD8 clonotypes in ibrutinib-treated CLL. The CDR3 spans 13 residues. The germline gives CDR1 SGHAT, CDR2 FQNNGV. Deletions cut 5 bases from V and 4 bases from J, with 9 bases between. The assay was immunoSEQ multiplex PCR, and TCRdb's table has in-frame clones only and misses some. This table has around 97,000 clones, 70% to 85% appearing once. This chain uses TRBV11-2 with TRBJ2-1, with TRBD2 as a possible D gene (7 bases). The material was PBMCs, obtained after 12 months of ibrutinib treatment. This clonotype originated in a human donor with chronic lymphocytic leukemia. The CDR3 DNA reads as TGTGCCAGCAGCGGGGGGGCTTACAATGAGCAGTTCTTC. Amino acid sequence: CASSGGAYNEQFF.